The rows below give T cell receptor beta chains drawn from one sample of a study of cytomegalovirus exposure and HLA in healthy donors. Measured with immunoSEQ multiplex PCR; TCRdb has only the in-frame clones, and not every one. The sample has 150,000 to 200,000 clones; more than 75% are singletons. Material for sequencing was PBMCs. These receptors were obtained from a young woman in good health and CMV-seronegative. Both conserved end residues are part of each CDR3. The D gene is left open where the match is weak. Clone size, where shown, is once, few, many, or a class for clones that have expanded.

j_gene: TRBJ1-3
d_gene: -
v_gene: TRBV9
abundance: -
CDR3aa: CASSPPGGISGNTIYF
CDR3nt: TGTGCCAGCAGCCCCCCGGGGGGGATCTCTGGAAACACCATATATTTT

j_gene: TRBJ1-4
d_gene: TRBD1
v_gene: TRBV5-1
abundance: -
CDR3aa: CASSSSATGTGGFTNEKLFF
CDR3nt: TGCGCCAGCAGCTCCAGTGCTACCGGGACAGGGGGCTTTACTAATGAAAAACTGTTTTTT

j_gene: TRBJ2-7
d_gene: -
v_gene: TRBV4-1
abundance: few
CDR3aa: CASSQVPSRELEQYF
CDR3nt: TGCGCCAGCAGCCAAGTCCCCAGTAGGGAGCTCGAGCAGTACTTC

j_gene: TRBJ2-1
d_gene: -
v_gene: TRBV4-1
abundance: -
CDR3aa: CASSPGAVNEQFF
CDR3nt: TGCGCCAGCAGCCCTGGGGCAGTCAATGAGCAGTTCTTC

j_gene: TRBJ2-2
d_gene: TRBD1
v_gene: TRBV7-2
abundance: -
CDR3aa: CASSSTGDTGELFF
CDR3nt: TGTGCCAGCAGCTCGACAGGGGACACCGGGGAGCTGTTTTTT

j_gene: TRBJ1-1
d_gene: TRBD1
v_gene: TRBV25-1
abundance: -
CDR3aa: CASSMSGTGTEAFF
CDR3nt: TGTGCCAGCAGTATGAGCGGGACAGGCACTGAAGCTTTTTTT

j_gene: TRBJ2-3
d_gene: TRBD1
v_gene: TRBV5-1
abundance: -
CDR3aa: CASSLDIGQAHTDTQYF
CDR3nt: TGCGCCAGCAGCTTGGATATCGGACAGGCCCACACAGATACGCAGTATTTT

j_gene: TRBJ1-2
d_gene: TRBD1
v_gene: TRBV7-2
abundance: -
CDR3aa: CASSYQDRAYYGYTF
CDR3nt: TGTGCCAGCAGCTACCAGGACAGGGCCTACTATGGCTACACCTTC

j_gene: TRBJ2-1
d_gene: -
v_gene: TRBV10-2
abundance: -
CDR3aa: CASSDGWAGSNEQFF
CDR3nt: TGCGCCAGCAGTGATGGGTGGGCGGGTTCCAATGAGCAGTTCTTC

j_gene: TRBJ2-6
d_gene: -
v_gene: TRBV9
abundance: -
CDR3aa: CASSVDGREETSGANVLTF
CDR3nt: TGTGCCAGCAGCGTAGACGGCAGGGAAGAGACCTCTGGGGCCAACGTCCTGACTTTC

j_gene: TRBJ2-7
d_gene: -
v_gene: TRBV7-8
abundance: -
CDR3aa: CASSLQGYEQYF
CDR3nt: TGTGCCAGCAGCTTACAGGGCTACGAGCAGTACTTC

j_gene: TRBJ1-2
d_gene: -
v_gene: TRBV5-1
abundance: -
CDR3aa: CASSLGGDYGYTF
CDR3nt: TGCGCCAGCAGCCTAGGCGGTGACTATGGCTACACCTTC

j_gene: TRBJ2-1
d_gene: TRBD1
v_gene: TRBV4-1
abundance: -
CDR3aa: CASSLGRIGTGQNEQFF
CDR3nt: TGCGCCAGCAGCCTCGGAAGGATAGGGACAGGCCAGAATGAGCAGTTCTTC

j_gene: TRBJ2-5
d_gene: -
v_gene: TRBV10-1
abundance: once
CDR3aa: CASSGGDRPDGTQYF
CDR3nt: TGCGCCAGCAGTGGGGGGGACAGACCGGACGGGACCCAGTACTTC

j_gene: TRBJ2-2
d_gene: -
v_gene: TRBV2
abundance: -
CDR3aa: CASALSPERAQNGELFF
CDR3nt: TGTGCCAGCGCACTCAGCCCGGAGAGGGCCCAGAACGGGGAGCTGTTTTTT

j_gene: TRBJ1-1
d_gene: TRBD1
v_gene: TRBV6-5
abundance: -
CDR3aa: CASRTQGLEAFF
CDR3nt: TGTGCCAGCAGAACACAGGGGCTTGAAGCTTTCTTT

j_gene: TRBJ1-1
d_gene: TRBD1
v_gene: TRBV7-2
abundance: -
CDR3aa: CASSSRQGAEAFF
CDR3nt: TGTGCCAGCAGCTCCCGACAGGGGGCTGAAGCTTTCTTT

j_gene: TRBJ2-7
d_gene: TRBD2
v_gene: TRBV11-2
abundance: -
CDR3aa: CASSPGRGGAFEQYF
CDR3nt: TGTGCCAGCAGTCCTGGACGCGGGGGGGCCTTTGAGCAGTACTTC

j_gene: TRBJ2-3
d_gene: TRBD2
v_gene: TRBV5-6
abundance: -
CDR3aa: CASSPWAGDYTDTQYF
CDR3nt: TGTGCCAGCAGCCCTTGGGCGGGGGATTACACAGATACGCAGTATTTT

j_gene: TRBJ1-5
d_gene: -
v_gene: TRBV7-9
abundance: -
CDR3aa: CASSSTSGALNQPQHF
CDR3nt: TGTGCCAGCAGCTCCACCTCAGGGGCCCTGAATCAGCCCCAGCATTTT

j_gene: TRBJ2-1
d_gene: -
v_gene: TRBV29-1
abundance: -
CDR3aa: CSVESRNEQFF
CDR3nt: TGCAGCGTTGAATCCAGGAATGAGCAGTTCTTC

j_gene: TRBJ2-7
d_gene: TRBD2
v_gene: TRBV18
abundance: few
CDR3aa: CASSPRPSGSYEQYF
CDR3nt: TGTGCCAGCTCACCACGCCCTAGCGGTTCCTACGAGCAGTACTTC

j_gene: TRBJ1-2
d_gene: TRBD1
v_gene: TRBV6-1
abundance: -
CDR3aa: CASSENEGAEGYTF
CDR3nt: TGTGCCAGCAGTGAAAACGAGGGGGCCGAGGGCTACACCTTC

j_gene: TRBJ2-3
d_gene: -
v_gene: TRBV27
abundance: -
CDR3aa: CASSFTRATDTQYF
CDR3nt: TGTGCCAGCAGTTTCACCAGGGCCACAGATACGCAGTATTTT

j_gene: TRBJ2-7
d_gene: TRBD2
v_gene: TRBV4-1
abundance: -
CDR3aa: CASSQVAGEYEQYF
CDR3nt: TGCGCCAGCAGCCAGGTAGCGGGGGAGTACGAGCAGTACTTC

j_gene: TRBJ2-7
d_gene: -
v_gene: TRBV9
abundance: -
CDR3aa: CASSVGNRLDEQYF
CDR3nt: TGTGCCAGCAGCGTAGGAAACAGGTTAGACGAGCAGTACTTC

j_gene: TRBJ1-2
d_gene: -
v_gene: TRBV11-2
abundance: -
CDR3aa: CASSLVGQGNYGYTF
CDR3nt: TGTGCCAGCAGCTTAGTAGGCCAGGGGAACTATGGCTACACCTTC

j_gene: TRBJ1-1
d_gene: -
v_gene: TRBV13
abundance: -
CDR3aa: CASSLVVGREAFF
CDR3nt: TGTGCCAGCAGCTTAGTGGTGGGGCGGGAAGCTTTCTTT

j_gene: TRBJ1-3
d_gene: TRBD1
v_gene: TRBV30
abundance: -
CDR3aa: CAWSGQGATGNTIYF
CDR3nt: TGTGCCTGGAGTGGGCAGGGGGCAACTGGAAACACCATATATTTT

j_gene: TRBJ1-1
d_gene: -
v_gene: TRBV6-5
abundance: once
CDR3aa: CASSRLLDTEAFF
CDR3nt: TGTGCCAGCAGCCGACTACTGGACACTGAAGCTTTCTTT

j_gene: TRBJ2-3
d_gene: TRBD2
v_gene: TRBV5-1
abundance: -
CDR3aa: CASSLATSGSDTQYF
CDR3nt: TGCGCCAGCAGCTTGGCTACTAGCGGGTCAGATACGCAGTATTTT

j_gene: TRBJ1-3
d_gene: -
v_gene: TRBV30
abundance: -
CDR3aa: CACSTGNSGNTIYF
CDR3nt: TGTGCCTGCTCCACAGGGAACTCTGGAAACACCATATATTTT

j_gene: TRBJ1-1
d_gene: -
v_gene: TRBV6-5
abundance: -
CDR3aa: CASIREAFF
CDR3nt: TGTGCCAGCATCAGAGAAGCTTTCTTT

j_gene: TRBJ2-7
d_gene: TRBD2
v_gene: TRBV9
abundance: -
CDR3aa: CASSVGPGGSGVPYEQYF
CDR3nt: TGTGCCAGCAGCGTAGGCCCTGGGGGTAGCGGGGTGCCCTACGAGCAGTACTTC

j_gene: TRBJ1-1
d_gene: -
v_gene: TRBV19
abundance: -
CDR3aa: CASSIPLSGGIWTEAFF
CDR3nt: TGTGCCAGTAGTATACCCCTCTCGGGGGGAATTTGGACTGAAGCTTTCTTT

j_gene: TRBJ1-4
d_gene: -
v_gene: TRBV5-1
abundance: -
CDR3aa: CASSKEVVNEKLFF
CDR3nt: TGCGCCAGCAGCAAGGAGGTGGTAAATGAAAAACTGTTTTTT

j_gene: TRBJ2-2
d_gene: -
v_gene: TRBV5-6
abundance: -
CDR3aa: CASSLGLGFDSNTGELFF
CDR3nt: TGTGCCAGCAGCTTGGGATTGGGGTTTGACAGTAACACCGGGGAGCTGTTTTTT

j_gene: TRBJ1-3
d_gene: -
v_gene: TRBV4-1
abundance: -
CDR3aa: CASSQDREAVSGNTIYF
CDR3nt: TGCGCCAGCAGCCAAGATCGGGAGGCAGTCTCTGGAAACACCATATATTTT

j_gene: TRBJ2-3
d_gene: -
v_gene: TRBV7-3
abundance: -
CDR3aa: CASSFLGADTQYF
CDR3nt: TGTGCCAGCAGCTTCTTGGGAGCAGATACGCAGTATTTT

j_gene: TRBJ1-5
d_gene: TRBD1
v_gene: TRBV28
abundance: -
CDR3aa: CASSLTLGQGQPQHF
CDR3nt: TGTGCCAGCAGTTTAACTTTAGGACAGGGACAGCCCCAGCATTTT

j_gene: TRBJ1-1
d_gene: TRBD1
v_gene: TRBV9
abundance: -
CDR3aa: CASSVGRDRGPNTEAFF
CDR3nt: TGTGCCAGCAGCGTAGGGCGGGACAGGGGCCCGAACACTGAAGCTTTCTTT

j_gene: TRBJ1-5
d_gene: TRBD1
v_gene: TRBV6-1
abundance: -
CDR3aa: CASSEQDRNSNQPQHF
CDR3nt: TGTGCCAGCAGTGAACAGGACAGGAATAGCAATCAGCCCCAGCATTTT

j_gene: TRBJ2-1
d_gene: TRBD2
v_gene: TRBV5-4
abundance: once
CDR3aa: CASSLSSGVYSVGNEQFF
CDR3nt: TGTGCCAGCAGCTTGAGTAGCGGGGTATATTCGGTTGGCAATGAGCAGTTCTTC

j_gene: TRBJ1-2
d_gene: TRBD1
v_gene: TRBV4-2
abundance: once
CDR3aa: CASSQDHRGWDGYTF
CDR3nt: TGTGCCAGCAGCCAAGATCACAGGGGGTGGGATGGCTACACCTTC

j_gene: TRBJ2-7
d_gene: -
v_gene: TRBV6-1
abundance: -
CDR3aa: CASAQVTYEQYF
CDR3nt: TGTGCCAGCGCCCAGGTGACCTACGAGCAGTACTTC